Sequencing of this T cell receptor (beta chain) was carried out in a study of shared clonotypes between healthy human individuals. Positively selected for CCR7, the CD45RO-negative cells used as naive CD8 cells excluded terminally differentiated effector memory CD45RA+ cells. On this clone: Its target is not known.

The V end lost 8 bases, the J end lost 6 bases, and 13 bases lay between the germline ends. CDR1 and CDR2 (germline): LNHNV, YYDKDF (reference sequence). The CDR3 has 13 residues. Data came from immunoSEQ multiplex PCR; TCRdb stores just in-frame clones and leaves some out. The data hold about 2.1 million clones, with 93% observed a single time. Study-level results: The naive CD4 repertoires of a handful of donors were compared, and around 5% of clonotypes were shared. Larger estimated richness was generally recorded for naive subsets relative to memory subsets. Clonotypes which were not shared had lower generation probabilities than clonotypes that all four donors shared.

The chain has TRBV15 and TRBJ2-2; D uncertain. Sequencing was performed on naive CD8+ T cells from PBMCs. The receptor comes from a man aged 18-30 years in good health. Some clones in this sample may be carry-over from other donors' samples. Here the CDR3 DNA reads TGTGCCACCGCAGAACGTGAATCCGGGGAGCTGTTTTTT. Translating it yields CATAERESGELFF.